The 14 T cell receptor beta chains presented below share a single source sample, sequenced in a study of neurological immune-mediated disorders. TCRdb processed the 5' RACE reads anew with MiXCR; each CDR3 protein has one entry. Found here are roughly 45,000 distinct CDR3 sequences, about 13% of them singletons; the top ten hold 11%. Time point defined: longitudinal time-point 3. The sample comprised PBMCs. The source of these receptors is a man aged 25 to 40 in good health.

The sample holds a few counts of this clonotype. This chain links TRBV10-3 with TRBJ2-7; a possible D gene is TRBD1 (7 bases). Germline values: CDR1 ENHRY, CDR2 SYGVKD. There are 15 residues in the CDR3. The V end was cut by 8 bases, the J end by 0 bases, with 17 bases between. CDR3 sequence reads: CAIRQGGLSSYEQYF. CDR3 nucleotide sequence: TGTGCCATCCGGCAGGGGGGACTTAGCTCCTACGAGCAGTACTTC.

This clonotype occurred many times. The chain links TRBV29-1 to TRBJ2-1, with D maybe TRBD2 (5 bases). Deletions cut 5 bases from V and 7 bases from J, with 21 bases between. The CDR3 has 15 amino acids. CDR1 and CDR2 (germline): SQVTM, ANQGSEA. The DNA of the CDR3 is TGCAGCGTTCCCAGTGAGGGAGTAGGGCCAAATGAGCAGTTCTTC. The encoded protein is CSVPSEGVGPNEQFF.

The table lists this clonotype with many counts. The rearrangement joins TRBV20-1 to TRBJ2-6, with 12 bases matching TRBD2. The germline CDR1 and CDR2 sequences are DFQATT and SNEGSKA (reference sequence). Trimming cost V 4 bases and J 0 bases; bases outside gene matches: 7. This CDR3 contains 18 residues. The CDR3 sequence: CSAKGLAGPYSGANVLTF. The CDR3 DNA follows: TGCAGTGCTAAAGGACTAGCGGGACCTTACTCTGGGGCCAACGTCCTGACTTTC.

This clonotype was recorded many times. This rearrangement joins TRBV20-1 to TRBJ2-2; possible D gene TRBD1, 7 bases. Germline lookup yields CDR1 DFQATT and CDR2 SNEGSKA (reference sequence). The V end lost 0 bases, the J end lost 6 bases, and 14 bases lay between the germline ends. This CDR3 is 15 amino acids long. Here the CDR3 DNA reads TGCAGTGCTAGAGATCAGGGGGAGGCACCCGGGGAGCTGTTTTTT. Its protein is CSARDQGEAPGELFF.

This clonotype was recorded at least ten times. V and J are TRBV5-1 and TRBJ2-7; D not certain. Germline V lookup: CDR1 SGHRS, CDR2 YFSETQ. The CDR3 has 15 residues. With 5 bases removed from V and 2 bases from J, the gap between germline ends came to 17 bases. In DNA, the CDR3 is TGCGCCAGCAGTTTTAGACTCCCGCTTCCCTACGAGCAGTACTTC. It encodes CASSFRLPLPYEQYF.

In regard to this clonotype: A much bigger clone sits one base away, suggesting this may be a read error. This chain joins TRBV29-1 and TRBJ2-5, with D tentatively TRBD2 (5 bases). This CDR3 region has 13 residues. Germline-derived CDR1 and CDR2 are SQVTM and ANQGSEA. The CDR3 region has the DNA TGCAGCGTTATGGGTACGATAAGGGAGAACCAGTACTTC. Translated, it gives CSVMGTIRENQYF.

As concerns this clonotype: This sequence may be a read error, since a much larger clone differs from it by one base. This CDR3 reads CASSPQKVISGRIKANSQETQYF. CDR3 coding DNA: TGTGCCAGCAGCCCTCAAAAGGTGATTAGCGGGAGGATCAAAGCAAACAGCCAAGAGACCCAGTACTTC. This chain joins TRBV7-8 and TRBJ2-5, with 10 bases that match TRBD2. CDR1 and CDR2 (germline): SGHVS, FQNEAQ. The CDR3 contains 23 residues. The J segment lost 1 base and the V segment lost 5 bases, leaving 28 bases of the junction unmatched.

This clonotype was found many times. The chain uses TRBV7-3 and TRBJ2-7, with 7 bases matching TRBD1. The ends lost 2 bases at V and 6 bases at J; junction bases unmatched: 10. The CDR3 loop spans 15 amino acids. Per the germline V gene, CDR1 is SGHTA and CDR2 is FQGTGA. The DNA of the CDR3 is TGTGCCAGCAGCTTAGGTCCCCACAGGACAGGCGAGCAGTACTTC. This translates into CASSLGPHRTGEQYF.

CDR3 in DNA: TGTGCCAGCCAAAGGGGACTAGCCTTGACAGATACGCAGTATTTT. Translation: CASQRGLALTDTQYF. The chain combines TRBV5-5 with TRBJ2-3, with 9 bases identical to TRBD2. Germline trimming cut 7 bases from V and 3 bases from J; bases unmatched to any gene: 9. This CDR3 has 15 amino acids. Germline V gives CDR1 SGHKS, CDR2 YYEKEE (reference sequence).

This clonotype was detected ten times or more. The chain has TRBV3-1 and TRBJ2-5, with D perhaps TRBD1 or TRBD2 (5 bases each). The CDR3 length is 17 residues. V was clipped by 5 bases and J by 5 bases, with 24 bases between them. CDR1 and CDR2 (germline): LGHDT, YNNKEL (reference sequence). CDR3 in amino acids: CASSGTHIGGPSETQYF. The CDR3 DNA follows: TGTGCCAGCAGCGGTACCCATATTGGGGGACCTTCGGAGACCCAGTACTTC.

This clonotype was detected ten times or more. V gene TRBV6-5 combines with J gene TRBJ2-5; 9 bases are a match to TRBD2. Trimming cost V 2 bases and J 2 bases; bases outside gene matches: 3. Germline CDR1 is MNHEY and CDR2 is SVGAGI. The CDR3 contains 15 residues. In DNA, the CDR3 is TGTGCCAGCAGTTACACCGGACTAGCGCAAGAGACCCAGTACTTC. It yields the protein CASSYTGLAQETQYF.

This chain connects TRBV10-3 to TRBJ2-5, with a weak D call TRBD1 (5 bases). CDR1 ENHRY and CDR2 SYGVKD come from the germline V gene. V lost 3 bases to trimming and J lost 4 bases, with 12 bases between them. This CDR3 region has 14 residues. The DNA of the CDR3 is TGTGCCATCAGTGAAGGACAATCCCGAGAGACCCAGTACTTC. Encoded protein: CAISEGQSRETQYF.

This sequence joins TRBV20-1 and TRBJ2-1; 8 bases are a match to TRBD1. The V segment lost 4 bases and the J segment 7 bases; nucleotides outside the gene matches: 6. This CDR3 has 13 amino acids. Germline V lookup: CDR1 DFQATT, CDR2 SNEGSKA (reference sequence). The CDR3 DNA reads TGCAGTGCTAAGGGACAGGAGACGAATGAGCAGTTCTTC. Translated: CSAKGQETNEQFF.

The V call is TRBV15, the J call TRBJ1-5; a weak D match, TRBD1 (6 bases). The V end was cut by 2 bases, the J end by 0 bases, with 14 bases between. Germline-derived CDR1 and CDR2 are LNHNV and YYDKDF (reference sequence). The CDR3 contains 17 residues. In nucleotides, the CDR3 is TGTGCCACCAGCAGATGCCAAGGGGGATATAGCAATCAGCCCCAGCATTTT. Protein product: CATSRCQGGYSNQPQHF.